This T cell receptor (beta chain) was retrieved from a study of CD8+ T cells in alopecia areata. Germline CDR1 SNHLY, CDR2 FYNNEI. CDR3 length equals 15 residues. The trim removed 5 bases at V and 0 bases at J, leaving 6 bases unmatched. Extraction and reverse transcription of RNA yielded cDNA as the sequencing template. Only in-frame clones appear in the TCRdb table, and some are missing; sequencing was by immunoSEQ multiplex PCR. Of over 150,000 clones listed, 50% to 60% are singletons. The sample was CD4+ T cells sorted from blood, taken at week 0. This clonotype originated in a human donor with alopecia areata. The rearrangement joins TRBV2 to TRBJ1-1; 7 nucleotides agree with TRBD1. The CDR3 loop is CASSLQGFMNTEAFF. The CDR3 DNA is TGTGCCAGCAGTTTACAGGGGTTCATGAACACTGAAGCTTTCTTT.